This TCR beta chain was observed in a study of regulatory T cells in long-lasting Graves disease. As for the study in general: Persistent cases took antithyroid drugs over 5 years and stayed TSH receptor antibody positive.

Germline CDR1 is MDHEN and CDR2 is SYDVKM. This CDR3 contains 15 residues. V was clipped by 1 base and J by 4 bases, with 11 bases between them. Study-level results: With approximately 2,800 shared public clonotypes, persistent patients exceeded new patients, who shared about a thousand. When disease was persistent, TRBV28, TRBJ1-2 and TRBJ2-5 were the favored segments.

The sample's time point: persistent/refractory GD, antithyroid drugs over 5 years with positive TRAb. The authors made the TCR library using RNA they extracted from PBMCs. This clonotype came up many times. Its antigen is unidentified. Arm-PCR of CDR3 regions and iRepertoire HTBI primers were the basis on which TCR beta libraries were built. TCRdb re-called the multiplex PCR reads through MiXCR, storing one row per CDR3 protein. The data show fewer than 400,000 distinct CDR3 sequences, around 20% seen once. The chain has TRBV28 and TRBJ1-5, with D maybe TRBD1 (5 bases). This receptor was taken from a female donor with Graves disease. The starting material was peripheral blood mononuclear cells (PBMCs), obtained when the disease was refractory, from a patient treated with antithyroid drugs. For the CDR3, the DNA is TGTGCCAGCAGTTTATACTCAGGGTTTAATCAGCCCCAGCATTTT. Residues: CASSLYSGFNQPQHF.